This TCR beta chain was sequenced during a study of T cells in Graves' hyperthyroidism and ophthalmopathy. Study context: Peripheral blood was collected at initial diagnosis, before any treatment.

This clonotype occurred many times. Germline CDR1 and CDR2: SEHNR and FQNEAQ (reference sequence). This CDR3 spans 15 amino acids. The junction had 6 bases not matched to a gene; V was cut back by 5 bases and J by 2 bases. Amplification yielded TCR beta CDR3 regions, with RNA transcripts as the source. An initial round of RT-PCR targeting the TCR CDR3 relied on the HTBI primer set. TCRdb analysed the multiplex PCR reads with MiXCR anew, one entry per CDR3 protein. The table lists approximately 630,000 distinct CDR3 sequences, 15% to 20% of them singletons. This TCR came from a woman younger than 45 with Graves' hyperthyroidism. The chain uses TRBV7-9 and TRBJ2-7; TRBD1 aligns across 10 bases. Sequencing used blood. CDR3 nucleotides: TGTGCCAGCAGCAGTGGACAGGGGGGCCCCTACGAGCAGTACTTC. This translates into CASSSGQGGPYEQYF. Supplemented by reference TRBV7-9 and TRBJ2-7, the full variable domain reads DTGVSQNPRHKITKRGQNVTFRCDPISEHNRLYWYRQTLGQGPEFLTYFQNEAQLEKSRLLSDRFSAERPKGSFSTLEIQRTEQGDSAMYLCASSSGQGGPYEQYFGPGTRLTVT.